This TCR beta chain originates from a study of cytomegalovirus exposure and HLA in healthy donors. PCR was performed using 60 Vbeta and 13 Jbeta primers. Profiling relied on immunoSEQ multiplex PCR, and the TCRdb table lists in-frame clones only, not all of them. The data contain about 170,000 clones, around 77% of them seen just once; the ten biggest clones take up about 2.1%. The CDR3 has 13 amino acids. In germline, CDR1 is SGHRS, CDR2 YFSETQ. V shed 0 bases and J shed 4 bases, with 7 bases lying between them. The chain joins TRBV5-1 to TRBJ2-5; D might be TRBD1 (5 bases). The source is a woman in her 30s in good health and CMV-seropositive. Sequences were obtained from PBMCs. The CDR3 protein is CASSLARGETQYF. The CDR3 DNA is TGCGCCAGCAGCTTGGCAAGGGGAGAGACCCAGTACTTC.